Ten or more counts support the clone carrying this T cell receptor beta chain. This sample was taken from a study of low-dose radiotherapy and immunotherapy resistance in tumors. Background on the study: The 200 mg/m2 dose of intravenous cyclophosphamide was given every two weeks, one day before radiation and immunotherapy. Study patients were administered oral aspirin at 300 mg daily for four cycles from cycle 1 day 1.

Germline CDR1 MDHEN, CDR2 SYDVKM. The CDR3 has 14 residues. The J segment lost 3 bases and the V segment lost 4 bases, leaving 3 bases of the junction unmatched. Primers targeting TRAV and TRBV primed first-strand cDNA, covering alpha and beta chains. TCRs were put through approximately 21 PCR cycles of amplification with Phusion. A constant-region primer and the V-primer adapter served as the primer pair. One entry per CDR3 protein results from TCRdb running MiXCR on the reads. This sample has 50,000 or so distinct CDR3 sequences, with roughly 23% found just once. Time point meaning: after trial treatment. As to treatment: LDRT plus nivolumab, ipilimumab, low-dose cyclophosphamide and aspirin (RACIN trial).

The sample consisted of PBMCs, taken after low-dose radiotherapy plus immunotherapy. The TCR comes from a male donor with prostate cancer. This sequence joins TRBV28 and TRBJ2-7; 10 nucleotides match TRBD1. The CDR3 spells CASSYGTGDYEQYF. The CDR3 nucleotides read TGTGCCAGCAGTTACGGGACAGGGGACTACGAGCAGTACTTC.